This record looks at one T cell receptor (beta chain) sequence and its context. Assignment of participants to cohorts was predicated upon participant-reported clinical history. Two negative PCRs, clearance, or symptom resolution characterized the recovered Cohort 3 donors. This record belongs to a study of blood T cell repertoires in COVID-19. CDR1 KGHSH and CDR2 LQKENI come from the germline V gene. CDR3 length equals 14 residues. Trimming removed 0 bases at V and 2 bases at J, with 8 bases between. The data were produced by immunoSEQ multiplex PCR, yet TCRdb's version contains in-frame clones alone and is incomplete. The sample records 180,000 or so clones, 65% to 85% being singletons.

The sequence was collected from a woman aged 55-75 years who had recovered from COVID-19. Sequenced sample: PBMCs or T cells enriched from blood (not recorded which). The chain carries TRBV18 and TRBJ2-7, with D perhaps matching TRBD2 (5 bases). The CDR3: CASSPPARAYEQYF. CDR3 nucleotide sequence: TGTGCCAGCTCACCACCGGCGCGGGCCTACGAGCAGTACTTC.